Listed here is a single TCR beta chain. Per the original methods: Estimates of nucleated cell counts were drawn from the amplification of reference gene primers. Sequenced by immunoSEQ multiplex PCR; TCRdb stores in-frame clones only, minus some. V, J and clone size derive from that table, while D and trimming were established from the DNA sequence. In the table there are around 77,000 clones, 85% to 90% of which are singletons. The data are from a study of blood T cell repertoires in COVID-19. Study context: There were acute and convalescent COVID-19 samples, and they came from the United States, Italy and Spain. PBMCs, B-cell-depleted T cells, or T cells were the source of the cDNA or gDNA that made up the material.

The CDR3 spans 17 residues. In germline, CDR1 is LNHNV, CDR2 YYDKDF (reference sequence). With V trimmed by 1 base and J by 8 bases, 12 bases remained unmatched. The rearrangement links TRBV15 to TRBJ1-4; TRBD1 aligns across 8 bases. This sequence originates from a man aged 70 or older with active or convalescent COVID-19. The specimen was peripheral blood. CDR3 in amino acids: CATSRGIIQGAGEKLFF. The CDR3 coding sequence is TGTGCCACCAGCAGAGGGATTATTCAGGGGGCGGGCGAAAAACTGTTTTTT.